The rows below give T cell receptor beta chains drawn from one sample of a study of CD8 T cells in Susac syndrome. TCRdb re-called the immunoSEQ multiplex PCR reads through MiXCR, storing one row per CDR3 protein. The data show about 180,000 distinct CDR3 sequences, around 96% seen once. The material sequenced was CD8+ T cells from PBMCs. Receptors originate from a human donor with multiple sclerosis. CDR3s include the opening cysteine and the closing phenylalanine or tryptophan. A D gene is named only where the DNA matches it firmly. Expanded clones get a size class; other rows say once, few or many, or leave the size out.

D gene,clone size,J gene,V gene,CDR3 DNA,CDR3 protein
NA,once,TRBJ1-1,TRBV15,TGTGCCACCAGCCCGTTATCGAACACTGAAGCTTTCTTT,CATSPLSNTEAFF
TRBD1,NA,TRBJ2-7,TRBV5-1,TGCGCCAGTAGGGACAGGGTCGGGGACTACGAGCAGTACTTC,CASRDRVGDYEQYF
NA,NA,TRBJ1-2,TRBV20-1,TGCAGTGCAGACGGTCCAGGGGACTATGGCTACACCTTC,CSADGPGDYGYTF
TRBD2,NA,TRBJ2-3,TRBV9,TGTGCCAGCAGCGCGACTAGCTGGAGAAGGGATACGCAGTATTTT,CASSATSWRRDTQYF
NA,NA,TRBJ2-7,TRBV6-5,TGTGCCAGCAGCCCAGGAAGCGAGCAGTACTTC,CASSPGSEQYF
TRBD2,NA,TRBJ2-7,TRBV29-1,TGCAGCGTTGAAGATGAGGTGTCGGGGGGGAGATCCTACGAGCAGTACTTC,CSVEDEVSGGRSYEQYF
NA,NA,TRBJ2-3,TRBV5-1,TGCGCCAGCAGCTTGTACGTACTAGATACGCAGTATTTT,CASSLYVLDTQYF
NA,NA,TRBJ2-1,TRBV7-9,TGTGCCAGCAGCCCCCAAGGGGGAGTGTCCTACAATGAGCAGTTCTTC,CASSPQGGVSYNEQFF
TRBD1,NA,TRBJ2-7,TRBV28,TGTGCCAGCAGTACGGGACAGAACTCCTACGAGCAGTACTTC,CASSTGQNSYEQYF
TRBD2,NA,TRBJ2-7,TRBV27,TGTGCCAGCAGTTTATCATTAGCGGGAGTCGAGCAGTACTTC,CASSLSLAGVEQYF
NA,NA,TRBJ2-1,TRBV6-1,TGTGCCACCATGCGGGGAGCCGCCTACAATGAGCAGTTCTTC,CATMRGAAYNEQFF
NA,NA,TRBJ1-1,TRBV6-1,TGTGCCAGTTTCCGAGACACTGAAGCTTTCTTT,CASFRDTEAFF
TRBD2,NA,TRBJ2-1,TRBV20-1,TGCAGTGCTAGAGATTGGACTAGCGGGACTGGGTATGAGCAGTTCTTC,CSARDWTSGTGYEQFF
NA,NA,TRBJ1-5,TRBV20-1,TGCAGTGCTAGAGATATCCAAAGCAATCAGCCCCAGCATTTT,CSARDIQSNQPQHF
NA,NA,TRBJ1-2,TRBV5-1,TGCGCCAGCAGCTTGGAAGGGGCCGCGGATGGCTACACCTTC,CASSLEGAADGYTF
NA,NA,TRBJ2-1,TRBV5-1,TGCGCCAGCAGCTTGTCCGGGACATCTTACAATGAGCAGTTCTTC,CASSLSGTSYNEQFF
TRBD1,NA,TRBJ2-7,TRBV20-1,TGCAGTGCGAGGGACAGGGACTTCTACGAGCAGTACTTC,CSARDRDFYEQYF
NA,NA,TRBJ1-2,TRBV7-9,TGTGCCAGCAGCCCGACAGGACCAAACTATGGCTACACCTTC,CASSPTGPNYGYTF
NA,NA,TRBJ2-1,TRBV19,TGTGCCAGTAGTCTCGGGCGGGTCACCTACAATGAGCAGTTCTTC,CASSLGRVTYNEQFF
NA,NA,TRBJ2-7,TRBV6-6,TGTGCCAGCCGCAGCGGCTCCTACGAGCAGTACTTC,CASRSGSYEQYF
NA,NA,TRBJ2-2,TRBV29-1,TGCAGCGCCCCGGCGGGGTCCGGGGAGCTGTTTTTT,CSAPAGSGELFF
TRBD2,once,TRBJ2-7,TRBV6-1,TGTGCCAGCAGTGAAGGACTAGCGGGCATCTACGAGCAGTACTTC,CASSEGLAGIYEQYF
NA,NA,TRBJ1-1,TRBV30,TGTGCCTGGACCTCGGGGGGGTATTCTGAAGCTTTCTTT,CAWTSGGYSEAFF
NA,NA,TRBJ1-4,TRBV15,TGTGCCACCAGCAGAGAATTCCGAGGATACCCGACGGAAAAACTGTTTTTT,CATSREFRGYPTEKLFF
NA,NA,TRBJ1-2,TRBV9,TGTGCCAGCAGCTCGCGACGCGGCTACACCTTC,CASSSRRGYTF
TRBD1,NA,TRBJ1-1,TRBV29-1,TGCAGCGTTGAAAGGGGACAGTTGAACACTGAAGCTTTCTTT,CSVERGQLNTEAFF
NA,NA,TRBJ2-3,TRBV20-1,TGCAGTGCCAAACGAATCGACCGCACTAGCACAGATACGCAGTATTTT,CSAKRIDRTSTDTQYF
NA,NA,TRBJ2-3,TRBV24-1,TGTGCCACCAGTGATTGGACAGATACGCAGTATTTT,CATSDWTDTQYF
TRBD1,NA,TRBJ2-3,TRBV7-2,TGTGCCAGCAGCTTCGAGGGACAGTTCACAGATACGCAGTATTTT,CASSFEGQFTDTQYF
NA,NA,TRBJ2-1,TRBV20-1,TGCAGTGCTAGCAATGGGTGGGAGCAGTTCTTC,CSASNGWEQFF
NA,once,TRBJ2-3,TRBV6-5,TGTGCCAGCAGCCATCCCGGAACTGGCACAGATACGCAGTATTTT,CASSHPGTGTDTQYF
TRBD1,NA,TRBJ2-3,TRBV9,TGTGCCAGCAGCGGGGACAGGGTCACAGATACGCAGTATTTT,CASSGDRVTDTQYF
NA,NA,TRBJ1-5,TRBV19,TGTGCCAGTAGCGAACAGGTCAATCAGCCCCAGCATTTT,CASSEQVNQPQHF
TRBD1,NA,TRBJ1-2,TRBV9,TGTGCCAGCAGCGCCGGACAGGGCTTCTATGGCTACACCTTC,CASSAGQGFYGYTF
NA,NA,TRBJ2-5,TRBV2,TGTGCCAGCTCCGCCGGGACCCTAAGGGAGACCCAGTACTTC,CASSAGTLRETQYF
NA,NA,TRBJ2-3,TRBV12-3/TRBV12-4,TGTGCCAGCAGCTCCCTCGGTGGGCGGGCAAGACCAGATACGCAGTATTTT,CASSSLGGRARPDTQYF
NA,NA,TRBJ2-2,TRBV9,TGTGCCAGCAGCGTGGAGACAGGAAACACCGGGGAGCTGTTTTTT,CASSVETGNTGELFF
TRBD2,few,TRBJ2-5,TRBV11-2,TGTGCCAGCAGTCTGACTAGCGGGGGACAAGAGACCCAGTACTTC,CASSLTSGGQETQYF
TRBD1,NA,TRBJ2-1,TRBV27,TGTGCCAGCAGTGTTGGGACCAGGGGGTACAATGAGCAGTTCTTC,CASSVGTRGYNEQFF
NA,NA,TRBJ2-7,TRBV29-1,TGCAGCGCCAAGTTAGCGGCGGACTCCTACGAGCAGTACTTC,CSAKLAADSYEQYF
NA,NA,TRBJ2-7,TRBV15,TGTGCCACCAGCAGTAAGGGCGGCTACGAGCAGTACTTC,CATSSKGGYEQYF
NA,once,TRBJ1-5,TRBV6-5,TGTGCCAGCAGCCTACAGGGAGGGGCGCCCCAGCATTTT,CASSLQGGAPQHF
TRBD1,NA,TRBJ2-7,TRBV5-6,TGTGCCAGCAGCTTAGGGACAGTCTCCTACGAGCAGTACTTC,CASSLGTVSYEQYF
TRBD2,NA,TRBJ2-7,TRBV4-1,TGCGCCAGCAGCGCAGCACTAGCGGACTACGAGCAGTACTTC,CASSAALADYEQYF
TRBD2,NA,TRBJ2-7,TRBV20-1,TGCAGTGCTGCCGGACTAGCGGGAGACGACGAGCAGTACTTC,CSAAGLAGDDEQYF